Each of the 21 T cell receptor beta chains below was sequenced from the same sample in a study of T cell changes during pregnancy in multiple sclerosis. Method: immunoSEQ multiplex PCR; TCRdb's copy keeps in-frame clones and lacks some. The sample contains about 46,000 clones, around 92% of which appear only once. The starting material was CD8+ T cells from peripheral blood mononuclear cells, obtained in the first trimester of pregnancy. The receptors were sampled from a female donor with multiple sclerosis, enrolled in a pregnancy study.

The chain recombines TRBV27 with TRBJ2-3; D may be TRBD2 (6 bases). Germline V CDR1 and CDR2: MNHEY, SMNVEV (reference sequence). Trimming cost V 4 bases and J 3 bases, with 8 bases left between them. The CDR3 is made up of 13 amino acids. CDR3 amino acids: CASSSGRTDTQYF. The CDR3 DNA reads TGTGCCAGCAGTTCTGGGAGGACAGATACGCAGTATTTT.

V and J are TRBV7-9 and TRBJ2-2, with TRBD1 identical over 7 bases. This CDR3 comprises 15 residues. Germline-derived CDR1 and CDR2 are SEHNR and FQNEAQ (reference sequence). The V gene end was trimmed by 4 bases and the J gene end by 5 bases; junction bases not matched to a gene: 7. The CDR3 sequence: CASSSGTERTGELFF. Here the CDR3 DNA reads TGTGCCAGCAGCTCCGGGACAGAAAGAACCGGGGAGCTGTTTTTT. The full variable domain, completed using reference TRBV7-9 and TRBJ2-2, is DTGVSQNPRHKITKRGQNVTFRCDPISEHNRLYWYRQTLGQGPEFLTYFQNEAQLEKSRLLSDRFSAERPKGSFSTLEIQRTEQGDSAMYLCASSSGTERTGELFFGEGSRLTVL.

This chain connects TRBV30 to TRBJ2-2; D perhaps matches TRBD2 (7 bases). V lost 1 base to trimming and J lost 4 bases, with 13 bases between them. The CDR3 has 15 residues. Germline V gene lookup returns CDR1 GTSNPN and CDR2 SVGIG (reference sequence). The CDR3 region is CAWSGGGLFTGELFF. As DNA, the CDR3 is TGTGCCTGGAGTGGGGGGGGCCTGTTCACCGGGGAGCTGTTTTTT.

The chain carries TRBV7-7 and TRBJ2-1, with 10 bases that match TRBD2. V trimming: 4 bases; J trimming: 2 bases; junction bases outside the gene matches: 2. This CDR3 is 15 amino acids long. The germline V gene has CDR1 SSHAT and CDR2 FNYEAQ (reference sequence). In DNA form, the CDR3 reads TGTGCCAGCAGCTCCCTAGCGGGAGCCTACAATGAGCAGTTCTTC. Amino acids: CASSSLAGAYNEQFF.

The V call is TRBV25-1, the J call TRBJ2-5; D is uncertain. Trimming removed 3 bases at V and 2 bases at J, with 19 bases between. The CDR3 runs to 17 residues. The germline CDR1 and CDR2 sequences are MGHDK and SYGVNS. The DNA for the CDR3 is TGTGCCAGCAGTGAGTCCGGAACGGCAGGCTTACAAGAGACCCAGTACTTC. This encodes CASSESGTAGLQETQYF. The full variable domain, in which reference TRBV25-1 and TRBJ2-5 provide the parts outside the CDR3, is EADIYQTPRYLVIGTGKKITLECSQTMGHDKMYWYQQDPGMELHLIHYSYGVNSTEKGDLSSESTVSRIRTEHFPLTLESARPSHTSQYLCASSESGTAGLQETQYFGPGTRLLVL.

This CDR3 reads CASSLLPSGTYEQYF. The CDR3 DNA reads TGTGCCAGCAGCTTACTCCCTAGCGGCACCTACGAGCAGTACTTC. This chain joins TRBV7-9 and TRBJ2-7; 7 nucleotides match TRBD2. With V trimmed by 2 bases and J by 2 bases, 6 bases remained unmatched. The length of the CDR3 is 15 residues. Germline lookup yields CDR1 SEHNR and CDR2 FQNEAQ (reference sequence).

This clone was counted once. The rearrangement links TRBV6-4 to TRBJ2-7; 11 bases map to TRBD2. J gave up 7 bases and V 5 bases, and 7 bases lay outside the gene matches. The germline V gene has CDR1 MRHNA and CDR2 SNTAGT. This CDR3 is 14 amino acids long. CDR3 residues: CASSLTSGVDEQYF. The DNA of the CDR3 is TGTGCCAGCAGTCTGACTAGCGGGGTGGATGAGCAGTACTTC.

J is TRBJ2-1 and V is TRBV6-6; no firm D call. V was pared by 2 bases and J by 7 bases, with 9 bases between. This CDR3 is built from 13 residues. Germline CDR1 reads MNHNY; CDR2 reads SVGAGI (reference sequence). CDR3 sequence reads: CASSYHMENEQFF. In DNA, the CDR3 is TGTGCCAGCAGTTACCACATGGAGAATGAGCAGTTCTTC.

The chain joins TRBV7-2 to TRBJ1-2, with D uncertain. This CDR3 is built from 15 residues. Looked up from germline, CDR1 is SGHTA and CDR2 is FQGNSA. The germline V and J ends were trimmed by 0 bases and 4 bases, with 12 bases remaining between them. The CDR3, as DNA: TGTGCCAGCAGCTTAGCGTCGGGAGGCGGCTATGGCTACACCTTC. It codes for CASSLASGGGYGYTF.

The V and J genes are TRBV9 and TRBJ2-7, with 9 nucleotides matching TRBD1. The CDR3 contains 15 residues. Per the germline V gene, CDR1 is SGDLS and CDR2 is YYNGEE. V lost 2 bases, J lost 1 base, and 4 bases stayed unmatched. The CDR3 coding sequence is TGTGCCAGCAGCGTGGGACAGGGACTTTCCTACGAGCAGTACTTC. It encodes CASSVGQGLSYEQYF.

J is TRBJ2-2 and V is TRBV7-6; the match to TRBD1 covers 8 bases. The CDR3 sequence is 17 residues long. Germline values: CDR1 SGHVS, CDR2 FNYEAQ. J lost 6 bases, V lost 6 bases, and 15 bases had no gene match. CDR3 bases: TGTGCCAGCAGTCCCTGGGGGCCAGGACAGGGTTCCGGGGAGCTGTTTTTT. Its translation: CASSPWGPGQGSGELFF.

This chain uses TRBV7-6 with TRBJ2-7; 8 bases align to TRBD1. Germline loops: CDR1 SGHVS, CDR2 FNYEAQ. The J segment lost 3 bases and the V segment lost 5 bases, leaving 6 bases of the junction unmatched. The CDR3 has 14 residues. The CDR3 protein is CASSPWDRLYEQYF. CDR3 coding DNA: TGTGCCAGCAGCCCATGGGACAGGCTCTACGAGCAGTACTTC.

This chain uses TRBV4-1 with TRBJ2-1; weak D call: TRBD2 (6 bases). Trimming removed 4 bases from V and 5 bases from J, with 18 bases in between. There are 16 residues in the CDR3. Germline values: CDR1 MGHRA, CDR2 YSYEKL. The CDR3 loop is CASSPPFAGNDNEQFF. Here the CDR3 DNA reads TGCGCCAGCAGCCCACCGTTTGCGGGGAATGACAATGAGCAGTTCTTC.

The genes are TRBV4-2 and TRBJ2-7; D is perhaps TRBD2 (6 bases). Trimming pared 4 bases from V and 2 bases from J, leaving 18 bases between. Germline V gives CDR1 LGHNA, CDR2 YNFKEQ. This CDR3 region has 16 residues. CDR3 protein: CASSPNGKSGAYEQYF. CDR3 DNA sequence: TGTGCCAGCAGCCCCAATGGTAAATCGGGGGCCTACGAGCAGTACTTC.

The chain couples TRBV25-1 to TRBJ1-3; TRBD1 is a possible D gene (6 bases). The CDR3 consists of 16 residues. V shed 0 bases and J shed 4 bases, with 13 bases lying between them. Germline CDR1 MGHDK, CDR2 SYGVNS. In DNA form, the CDR3 reads TGTGCCAGCAGTGAATATATCGGGGGGCTCGGAAACACCATATATTTT. It is translated as CASSEYIGGLGNTIYF.

The chain carries TRBV4-3 and TRBJ2-7, with TRBD1 as a possible D gene (6 bases). Germline V gene sequence: CDR1 LGHNA, CDR2 YSLEER. Trimming took off 0 bases at V and 10 bases at J, with 16 bases between the two ends. The CDR3 is 14 amino acids. CDR3 nucleotides: TGCGCCAGCAGCCAAGACCGAGACCGGGACATCCAGTACTTC. This sequence encodes CASSQDRDRDIQYF.

J is TRBJ2-5 and V is TRBV29-1, with D possibly being TRBD2 (5 bases). The germline CDR1 and CDR2 sequences are SQVTM and ANQGSEA. V lost 3 bases and J lost 9, with 17 bases in between. This CDR3 has 13 residues. CDR3 coding DNA: TGCAGCGTTGATTCCGAGGCGTGGGGAGCCCAGTACTTC. Protein: CSVDSEAWGAQYF.

J is TRBJ2-2 and V is TRBV5-4, with 16 bases matching TRBD2. Germline CDR1 reads SGHNT; CDR2 reads YYREEE (reference sequence). Trimming took 9 bases from V and 1 from J; bases not matched to a gene: 9. This CDR3 region has 18 residues. The DNA for the CDR3 is TGTGCCATCCCAGGGACTAGCGGGGGGGCCGAGAACACCGGGGAGCTGTTTTTT. This sequence encodes CAIPGTSGGAENTGELFF.

The genes are TRBV6-6 and TRBJ1-4; D ambiguous. Germline CDR1 and CDR2: MNHNY and SVGAGI (reference sequence). This CDR3 region has 16 residues. Trimming removed 7 bases from V and 4 bases from J, with 19 bases in between. The CDR3, as DNA: TGTGCCAGCACCAACTCCCTACGGTCCCGTAATGAAAAACTGTTTTTT. Its translation is CASTNSLRSRNEKLFF.

J is TRBJ2-5 and V is TRBV11-2; 8 bases are shared with TRBD2. The CDR3 length is 15 residues. In germline, CDR1 is SGHAT, CDR2 FQNNGV. J was trimmed by 2 bases and V by 2 bases; bases with no gene match: 4. The CDR3 nucleotides read TGTGCCAGCAGCTTAACTAGCGGTTCTCAAGAGACCCAGTACTTC. Its protein is CASSLTSGSQETQYF.

The rearrangement joins TRBV6-6 to TRBJ2-5, with 10 bases that match TRBD2. Germline V gives CDR1 MNHNY, CDR2 SVGAGI (reference sequence). The V and J ends lost 6 bases and 4 bases, in that order; junction bases with no gene match: 5. The CDR3 consists of 14 residues. CDR3 nucleotide sequence: TGTGCCAGCAGGAAAGCGGGGGGGCCAGAGACCCAGTACTTC. It specifies CASRKAGGPETQYF.